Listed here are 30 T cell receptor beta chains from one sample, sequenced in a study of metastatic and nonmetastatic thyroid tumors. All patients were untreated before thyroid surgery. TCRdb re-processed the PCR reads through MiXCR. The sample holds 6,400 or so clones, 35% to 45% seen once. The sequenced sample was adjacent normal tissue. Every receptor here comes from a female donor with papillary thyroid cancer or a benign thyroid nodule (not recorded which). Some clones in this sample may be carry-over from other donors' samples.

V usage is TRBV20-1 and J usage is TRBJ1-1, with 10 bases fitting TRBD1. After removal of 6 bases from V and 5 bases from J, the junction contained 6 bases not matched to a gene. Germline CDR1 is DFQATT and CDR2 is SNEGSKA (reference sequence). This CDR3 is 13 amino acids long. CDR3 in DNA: TGCAGTGCCGACAGGGGGCGCGGAACTGAAGCTTTCTTT. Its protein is CSADRGRGTEAFF.

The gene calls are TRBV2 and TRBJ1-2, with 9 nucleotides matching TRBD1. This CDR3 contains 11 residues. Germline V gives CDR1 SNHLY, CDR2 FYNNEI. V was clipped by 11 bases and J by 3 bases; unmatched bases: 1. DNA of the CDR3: TGTGCCGGACAGGGGTACTATGGCTACACCTTC. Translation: CAGQGYYGYTF. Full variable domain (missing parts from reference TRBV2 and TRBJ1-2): EPEVTQTPSHQVTQMGQEVILRCVPISNHLYFYWYRQILGQKVEFLVSFYNNEISEKSEIFDDQFSVERPDGSNFTLKIRSTKLEDSAMYFCAGQGYYGYTFGSGTRLTVV.

The CDR3 DNA reads as TGTGCCAGCAGTTATAAAGTACAGGGAACCCAACCTCCTTGGGAGCAGTACTTC. Its protein product is CASSYKVQGTQPPWEQYF. This chain connects TRBV6-5 to TRBJ2-7; the D gene is possibly TRBD1 (6 bases). Per germline, CDR1 MNHEY and CDR2 SVGAGI. The CDR3 is made up of 18 amino acids. With 3 bases removed from V and 7 bases from J, the gap between germline ends came to 28 bases.

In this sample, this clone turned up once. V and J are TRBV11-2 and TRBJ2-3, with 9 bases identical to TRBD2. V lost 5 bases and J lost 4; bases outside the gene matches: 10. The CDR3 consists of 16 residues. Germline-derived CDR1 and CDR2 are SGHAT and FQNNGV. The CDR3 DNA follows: TGTGCCAGCAGCCGAGGCGGCGGGAGGGCCCCAGATACGCAGTATTTT. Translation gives CASSRGGGRAPDTQYF.

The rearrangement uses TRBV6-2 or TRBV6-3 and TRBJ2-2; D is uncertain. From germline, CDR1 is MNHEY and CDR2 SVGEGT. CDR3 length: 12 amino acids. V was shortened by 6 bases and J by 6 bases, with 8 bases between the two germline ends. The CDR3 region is CASRFGSGELFF. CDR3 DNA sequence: TGTGCCAGCAGATTCGGGTCCGGGGAGCTGTTTTTT.

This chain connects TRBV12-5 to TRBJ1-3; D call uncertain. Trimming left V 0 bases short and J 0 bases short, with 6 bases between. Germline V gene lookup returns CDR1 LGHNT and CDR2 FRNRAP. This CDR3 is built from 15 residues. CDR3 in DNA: TGTGCTAGTGGTTTGGTACTTACCTCTGGAAACACCATATATTTT. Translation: CASGLVLTSGNTIYF.

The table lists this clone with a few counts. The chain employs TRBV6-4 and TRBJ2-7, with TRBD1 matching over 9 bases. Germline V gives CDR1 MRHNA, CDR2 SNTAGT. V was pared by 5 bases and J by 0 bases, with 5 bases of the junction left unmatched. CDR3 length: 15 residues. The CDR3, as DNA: TGTGCCAGCAGTAAACAGGGGGCCAGCTCCTACGAGCAGTACTTC. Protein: CASSKQGASSYEQYF.

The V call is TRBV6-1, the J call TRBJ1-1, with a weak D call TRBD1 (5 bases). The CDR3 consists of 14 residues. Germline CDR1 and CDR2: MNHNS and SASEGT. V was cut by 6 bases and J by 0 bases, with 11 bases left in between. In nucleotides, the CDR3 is TGTGCCAGCAGCCCGGGACGCATGAACACTGAAGCTTTCTTT. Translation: CASSPGRMNTEAFF.

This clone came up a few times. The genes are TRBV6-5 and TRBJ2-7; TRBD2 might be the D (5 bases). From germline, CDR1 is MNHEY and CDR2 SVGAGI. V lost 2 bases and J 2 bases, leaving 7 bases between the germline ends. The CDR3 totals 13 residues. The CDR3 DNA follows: TGTGCCAGCAGTTACCCCGGGACCTACGAGCAGTACTTC. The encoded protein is CASSYPGTYEQYF.

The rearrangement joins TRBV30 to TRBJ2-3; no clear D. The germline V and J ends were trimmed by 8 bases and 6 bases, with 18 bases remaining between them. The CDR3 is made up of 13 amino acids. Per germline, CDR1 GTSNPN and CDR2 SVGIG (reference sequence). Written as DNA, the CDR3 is TGTGCCAGCAGCTTAGCCGCGGTGGATACGCAGTATTTT. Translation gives CASSLAAVDTQYF.

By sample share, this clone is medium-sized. In nucleotides, the CDR3 is TGCAGCGTTGCTGAGCGCGGAGGCACCGGGGAGCTGTTTTTT. It specifies CSVAERGGTGELFF. This chain joins TRBV29-1 and TRBJ2-2, with TRBD2 as a possible D gene (5 bases). CDR3 size: 14 residues. V was trimmed by 4 bases and J by 4 bases, leaving 13 bases between them. Germline V gives CDR1 SQVTM, CDR2 ANQGSEA.

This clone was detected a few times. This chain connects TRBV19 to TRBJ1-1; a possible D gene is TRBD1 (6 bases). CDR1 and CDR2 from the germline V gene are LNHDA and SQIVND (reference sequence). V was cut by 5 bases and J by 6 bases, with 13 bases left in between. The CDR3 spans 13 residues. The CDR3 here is CASSHTGPAEAFF. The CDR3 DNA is TGTGCCAGTAGTCACACAGGGCCCGCTGAAGCTTTCTTT.

The CDR3 bases are TGTGCCAGCAGCTTATCCAGGGACTCCTACGAGCAGTACTTC. Encoded protein: CASSLSRDSYEQYF. The chain employs TRBV11-3 and TRBJ2-7; possible D gene TRBD1, 5 bases. V lost 2 bases and J lost 0, with 8 bases in between. Per germline, CDR1 SGHNT and CDR2 YENEEA. The CDR3 extends over 14 amino acids.

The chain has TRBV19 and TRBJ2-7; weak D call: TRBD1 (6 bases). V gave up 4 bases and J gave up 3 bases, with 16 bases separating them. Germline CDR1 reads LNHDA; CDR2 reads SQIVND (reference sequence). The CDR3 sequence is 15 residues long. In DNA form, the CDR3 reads TGTGCCAGTAGTAACAGGGATTCCGGGGACTACGAGCAGTACTTC. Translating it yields CASSNRDSGDYEQYF.

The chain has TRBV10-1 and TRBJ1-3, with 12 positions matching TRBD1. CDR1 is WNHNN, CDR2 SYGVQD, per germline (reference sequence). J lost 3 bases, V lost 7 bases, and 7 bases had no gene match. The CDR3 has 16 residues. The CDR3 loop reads CASTPGQGAGGNTIYF. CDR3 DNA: TGCGCCAGCACCCCGGGACAGGGGGCGGGTGGAAACACCATATATTTT.

The CDR3 nucleotides are TGTGCCAGCAGTTACTCGACAGGACAAGAGACCCAGTACTTC. The encoded protein is CASSYSTGQETQYF. The chain couples TRBV6-2 or TRBV6-3 to TRBJ2-5, with D possibly TRBD1 on 6 matching bases. The CDR3 length is 14 residues. The germline V gene has CDR1 MNHEY and CDR2 SVGEGT. The germline V and J ends were trimmed by 0 bases and 2 bases, with 7 bases remaining between them.

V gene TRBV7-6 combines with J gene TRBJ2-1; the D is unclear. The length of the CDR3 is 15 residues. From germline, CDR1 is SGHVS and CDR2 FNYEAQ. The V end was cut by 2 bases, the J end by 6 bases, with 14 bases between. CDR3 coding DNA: TGTGCCAGCAGCTTATCAGGAATTGTTTTCAATGAGCAGTTCTTC. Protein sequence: CASSLSGIVFNEQFF.

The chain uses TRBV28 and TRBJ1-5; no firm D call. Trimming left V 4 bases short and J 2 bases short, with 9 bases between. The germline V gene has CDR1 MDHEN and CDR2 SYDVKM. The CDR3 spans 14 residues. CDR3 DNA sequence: TGTGCCAGCAGTTGGACTCCGGGCAATCAGCCCCAGCATTTT. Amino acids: CASSWTPGNQPQHF.

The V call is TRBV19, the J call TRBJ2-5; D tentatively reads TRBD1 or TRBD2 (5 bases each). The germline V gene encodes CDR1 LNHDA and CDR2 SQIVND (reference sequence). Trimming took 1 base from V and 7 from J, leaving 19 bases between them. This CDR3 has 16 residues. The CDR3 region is CASSIAGPLFGSTQYF. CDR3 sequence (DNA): TGTGCCAGTAGTATAGCGGGACCCCTTTTTGGATCGACCCAGTACTTC.

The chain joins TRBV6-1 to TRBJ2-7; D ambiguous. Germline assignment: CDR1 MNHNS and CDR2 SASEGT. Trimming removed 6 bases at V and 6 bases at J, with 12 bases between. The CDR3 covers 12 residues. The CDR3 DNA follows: TGTGCCAGCAGCCAATCAGGTTCCGAGCAGTACTTC. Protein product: CASSQSGSEQYF.

The CDR3 loop is CASSAGTSSYEQYF. The CDR3 DNA sequence: TGTGCCAGCAGCGCGGGGACTTCCTCCTACGAGCAGTACTTC. This rearrangement joins TRBV11-2 to TRBJ2-7, with a tentative D call TRBD2 (6 bases). Germline CDR1 SGHAT, CDR2 FQNNGV. The CDR3 runs 14 residues. Trimming removed 5 bases at V and 0 bases at J, with 11 bases between.

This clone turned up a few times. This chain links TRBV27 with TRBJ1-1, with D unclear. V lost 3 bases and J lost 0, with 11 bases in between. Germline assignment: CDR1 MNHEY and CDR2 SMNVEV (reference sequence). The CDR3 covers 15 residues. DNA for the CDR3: TGTGCCAGCAGTTTGGCAGGAGCCATGAACACTGAAGCTTTCTTT. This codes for CASSLAGAMNTEAFF.

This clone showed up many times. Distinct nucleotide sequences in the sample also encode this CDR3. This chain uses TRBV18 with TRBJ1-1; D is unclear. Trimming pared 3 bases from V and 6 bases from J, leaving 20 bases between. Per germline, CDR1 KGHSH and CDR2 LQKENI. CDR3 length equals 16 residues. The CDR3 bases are TGTGCCAGCTCACCGGGGAAATCAGGCCGGGCGGCTGAAGCTTTCTTT. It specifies CASSPGKSGRAAEAFF.

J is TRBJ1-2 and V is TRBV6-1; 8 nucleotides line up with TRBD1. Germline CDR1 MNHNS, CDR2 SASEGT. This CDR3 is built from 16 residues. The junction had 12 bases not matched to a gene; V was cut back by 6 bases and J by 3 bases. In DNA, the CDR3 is TGTGCCAGCAGCCGGCCCCGACAGGGGAAATACTATGGCTACACCTTC. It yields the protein CASSRPRQGKYYGYTF.

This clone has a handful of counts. The chain's CDR3 is CASSPDRGKSNEQYV. The CDR3 coding sequence is TGTGCCAGCAGCCCCGACAGGGGTAAATCTAACGAGCAGTACGTC. The chain uses TRBV6-1 and TRBJ2-7, with 8 bases fitting TRBD1. Trimming cost V 6 bases and J 5 bases; bases outside gene matches: 12. This CDR3 comprises 15 residues. Germline V gene sequence: CDR1 MNHNS, CDR2 SASEGT.

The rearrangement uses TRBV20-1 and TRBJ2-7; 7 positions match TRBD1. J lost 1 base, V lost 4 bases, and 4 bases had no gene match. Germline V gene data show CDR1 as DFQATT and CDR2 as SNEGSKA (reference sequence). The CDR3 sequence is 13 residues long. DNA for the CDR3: TGCAGTGCTATAAAGGGACAGTCCTACGAGCAGTACTTC. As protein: CSAIKGQSYEQYF.

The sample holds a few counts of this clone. CDR3 sequence (DNA): TGTGCCAGTAGTCCCGGCGGAGGTCACGGGGAGCTGTTTTTT. Protein sequence: CASSPGGGHGELFF. The chain couples TRBV19 to TRBJ2-2, with D tentatively TRBD2 (5 bases). Germline V gives CDR1 LNHDA, CDR2 SQIVND (reference sequence). The CDR3 is made up of 14 amino acids. The V end lost 5 bases, the J end lost 7 bases, and 14 bases lay between the germline ends.

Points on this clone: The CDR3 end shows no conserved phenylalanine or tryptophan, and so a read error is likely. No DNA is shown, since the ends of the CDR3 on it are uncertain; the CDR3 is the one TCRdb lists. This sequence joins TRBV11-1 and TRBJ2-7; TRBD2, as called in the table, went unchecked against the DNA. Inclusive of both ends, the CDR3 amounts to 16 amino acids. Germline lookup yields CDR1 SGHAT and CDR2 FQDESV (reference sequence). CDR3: CASSTSGTSSYYEQSN.

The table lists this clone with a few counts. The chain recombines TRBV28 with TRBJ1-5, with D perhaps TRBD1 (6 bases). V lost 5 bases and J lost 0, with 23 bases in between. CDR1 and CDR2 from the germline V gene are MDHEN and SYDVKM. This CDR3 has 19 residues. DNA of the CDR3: TGTGCCAGCAGTGGACAGTTTGAGGGGTATCGTTATAGCAATCAGCCCCAGCATTTT. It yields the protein CASSGQFEGYRYSNQPQHF.

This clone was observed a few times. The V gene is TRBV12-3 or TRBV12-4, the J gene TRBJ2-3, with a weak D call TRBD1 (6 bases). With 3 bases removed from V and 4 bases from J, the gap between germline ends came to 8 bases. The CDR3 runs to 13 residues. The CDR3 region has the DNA TGTGCCAGCAGTTTTAAGGGGGCAGATACGCAGTATTTT. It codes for CASSFKGADTQYF.